These 26 T cell receptor beta chains share one sample of origin, sequenced in a study of neoadjuvant anti-PD-1 for oral cavity cancer. The assay was immunoSEQ multiplex PCR, and TCRdb's table has in-frame clones only and misses some. The repertoire has roughly 15,000 clones, about 66% of them found once; the top ten carry approximately 2.6%. The sequencing here drew on PBMCs, taken before nivolumab (anti-PD-1) treatment. The receptors shown here come from a person between 40 and 79 years old with oral cavity squamous cell carcinoma.

V is TRBV6-5 and J is TRBJ1-1, with D perhaps TRBD1 (5 bases). The V end was cut by 11 bases, the J end by 3 bases, with 19 bases between. CDR1 is MNHEY and CDR2 is SVGAGI in the germline V gene. The CDR3 is 14 residues long. CDR3 DNA: TGTGCCTCCAGTCGGTCGGGGCGAGACACTGAAGCTTTCTTT. It is translated as CASSRSGRDTEAFF.

V and J are TRBV2 and TRBJ2-1; D may be TRBD2 (6 bases). Germline V gives CDR1 SNHLY, CDR2 FYNNEI. Trimming removed 6 bases from V and 6 bases from J, with 12 bases in between. CDR3 length: 13 amino acids. Here the CDR3 reads CASRVGGSNEQFF. CDR3 sequence (DNA): TGTGCCAGCAGGGTTGGGGGGAGCAATGAGCAGTTCTTC.

This chain uses TRBV9 with TRBJ2-2; a weak D match, TRBD1 (6 bases). Germline CDR1 and CDR2: SGDLS and YYNGEE. The CDR3 length is 13 residues. Trimming cost V 3 bases and J 6 bases, with 9 bases left between them. This chain's CDR3 is CASSAQGPGELFF. CDR3 DNA: TGTGCCAGCAGCGCCCAGGGGCCCGGGGAGCTGTTTTTT.

The chain is built from TRBV6-6 and TRBJ1-3; 7 bases are a match to TRBD1. The germline gives CDR1 MNHNY, CDR2 SVGAGI (reference sequence). The CDR3 covers 14 residues. V trimming: 6 bases; J trimming: 2 bases; junction bases outside the gene matches: 4. Written as DNA, the CDR3 is TGTGCCAGCAGCCAACAGGGGACTGGAAACACCATATATTTT. Amino acids: CASSQQGTGNTIYF.

This chain links TRBV28 with TRBJ1-2; D is undetermined. V dropped 2 bases and J dropped 4 bases, with 14 bases sitting between them. Germline CDR1 reads MDHEN; CDR2 reads SYDVKM. CDR3 length: 15 residues. CDR3 sequence reads: CASSLGQAALYGYTF. CDR3 sequence (DNA): TGTGCCAGCAGTTTAGGTCAGGCTGCCCTCTATGGCTACACCTTC.

This chain links TRBV6-5 with TRBJ2-2, with 11 bases aligning to TRBD1. The junction had 2 bases not matched to a gene; V was cut back by 5 bases and J by 3 bases. This CDR3 contains 15 residues. Germline V gives CDR1 MNHEY, CDR2 SVGAGI. The CDR3 nucleotides read TGTGCCAGCAGTGGGGGACAGGGGGACACCGGGGAGCTGTTTTTT. The encoded protein is CASSGGQGDTGELFF.

This chain uses TRBV2 with TRBJ2-7; TRBD2 agrees at 14 bases. Germline V CDR1 and CDR2: SNHLY, FYNNEI. CDR3 length: 18 residues. J gave up 0 bases and V 7 bases, and 11 bases lay outside the gene matches. The CDR3 sequence is CASTVLGLAGDGSYEQYF. In DNA, the CDR3 is TGTGCCAGCACCGTGCTGGGACTAGCGGGAGATGGCTCCTACGAGCAGTACTTC. The whole variable domain, remainder taken from reference TRBV2 and TRBJ2-7, is EPEVTQTPSHQVTQMGQEVILRCVPISNHLYFYWYRQILGQKVEFLVSFYNNEISEKSEIFDDQFSVERPDGSNFTLKIRSTKLEDSAMYFCASTVLGLAGDGSYEQYFGPGTRLTVT.

This clone was detected only once. The V call is TRBV7-2, the J call TRBJ1-1; D is uncertain. V was clipped by 5 bases and J by 3 bases, with 10 bases between them. Germline-derived CDR1 and CDR2 are SGHTA and FQGNSA. The length of the CDR3 is 13 residues. As DNA, the CDR3 is TGTGCCAGCAGCCTACAGTACTACACTGAAGCTTTCTTT. Amino acids: CASSLQYYTEAFF.

This clone was seen a handful of times. The rearrangement links TRBV6-5 to TRBJ1-2; 7 bases fit TRBD1. The germline gives CDR1 MNHEY, CDR2 SVGAGI. V lost 4 bases and J lost 0; bases outside the gene matches: 8. The CDR3 has 16 amino acids. CDR3 protein: CASSSSGGTANYGYTF. In nucleotides, the CDR3 is TGTGCCAGCAGTTCCTCGGGTGGGACAGCTAACTATGGCTACACCTTC.

J is TRBJ2-7 and V is TRBV9; TRBD1 aligns across 9 bases. V was clipped by 0 bases and J by 3 bases; unmatched bases: 4. The CDR3 totals 15 residues. CDR1 SGDLS and CDR2 YYNGEE come from the germline V gene. The CDR3 nucleotides are TGTGCCAGCAGCGTAGGGGGACAGGGACTCTACGAGCAGTACTTC. This codes for CASSVGGQGLYEQYF.

The chain couples TRBV7-9 to TRBJ2-7, with D uncertain. V lost 1 base and J lost 3, with 10 bases in between. Germline V gene data show CDR1 as SEHNR and CDR2 as FQNEAQ (reference sequence). This CDR3 contains 14 residues. The chain's CDR3 is CASSLGGSHYEQYF. In nucleotides, the CDR3 is TGTGCCAGCAGCTTAGGTGGCAGCCACTACGAGCAGTACTTC. The variable domain in full, with the rest retrieved from reference TRBV7-9 and TRBJ2-7, is DTGVSQNPRHKITKRGQNVTFRCDPISEHNRLYWYRQTLGQGPEFLTYFQNEAQLEKSRLLSDRFSAERPKGSFSTLEIQRTEQGDSAMYLCASSLGGSHYEQYFGPGTRLTVT.

The chain links TRBV12-2 to TRBJ2-7. TRBV12-2 has pseudogene status. The CDR3 consists of 15 residues. CDR3 coding DNA: TGTGCAAGTCGCTTAGTGGGACGGAACCCCTACGAGCAGTACTTC. As protein: CASRLVGRNPYEQYF.

The chain employs TRBV5-8 and TRBJ2-7; D may match TRBD1 or TRBD2 (5 bases each). This CDR3 has 13 residues. Germline CDR1 SGHTS, CDR2 YDEGEE. V was cut by 4 bases and J by 2 bases, with 10 bases left in between. In nucleotides, the CDR3 is TGTGCCAGCAGCAAGGGGACGGCCTACGAGCAGTACTTC. It specifies CASSKGTAYEQYF.

V usage is TRBV29-1 and J usage is TRBJ2-1; no definite D call. This CDR3 has 11 amino acids. CDR1 is SQVTM and CDR2 is ANQGSEA in the germline V gene. Between the trimmed V and J ends, which lost 4 bases and 6 bases, there was a span of 7 bases. In nucleotides, the CDR3 is TGCAGCGTTGTCCCGGCCAATGAGCAGTTCTTC. This codes for CSVVPANEQFF.

This clone was counted a few times. The chain has TRBV6-4 and TRBJ2-1, with TRBD2 matching 11 bases. The CDR3 spans 15 residues. Germline CDR1 MRHNA, CDR2 SNTAGT. Trimming removed 10 bases from V and 6 bases from J; junction bases left unmatched: 11. The CDR3 loop is CATSRGLAGGNEQFF. The CDR3 coding sequence is TGTGCCACCTCCCGGGGGCTAGCGGGAGGCAATGAGCAGTTCTTC.

The rearrangement links TRBV5-6 to TRBJ2-1; a possible D gene is TRBD2 (6 bases). Trimming took 0 bases from V and 7 from J, leaving 14 bases between them. Germline V gene lookup returns CDR1 SGHDT and CDR2 YYEEEE. CDR3 length: 15 amino acids. The CDR3 reads CASSLVGPAGNEQFF. The CDR3 region has the DNA TGTGCCAGCAGCTTGGTAGGTCCTGCGGGGAATGAGCAGTTCTTC.

This clone turned up a few times. The chain joins TRBV9 to TRBJ2-4; 10 bases align to TRBD1. V dropped 3 bases and J dropped 6; count of bases not matched to a gene: 9. This CDR3 is 16 amino acids long. The germline gives CDR1 SGDLS, CDR2 YYNGEE. In DNA, the CDR3 is TGTGCCAGCAGCGGACAGGGGGCGGTTGGTGGAAACATTCAGTACTTC. Its protein is CASSGQGAVGGNIQYF.

This clone occurred a few times. CDR3 in DNA: TGTGCCATCAGTGTTCCAGGGGGTAAGAATGAGCAGTTCTTC. Protein product: CAISVPGGKNEQFF. The chain combines TRBV10-3 with TRBJ2-1, with 7 positions matching TRBD1. CDR3 length: 14 residues. J gave up 7 bases and V 4 bases, and 7 bases lay outside the gene matches. Germline-derived CDR1 and CDR2 are ENHRY and SYGVKD.

The CDR3 sequence is CASSLAPLSGNTIYF. The CDR3 DNA sequence: TGCGCCAGCAGCTTGGCCCCCCTCTCTGGAAACACCATATATTTT. V is TRBV5-1 and J is TRBJ1-3; D is unclear. The germline gives CDR1 SGHRS, CDR2 YFSETQ. The CDR3 is 15 residues long. V dropped 0 bases and J dropped 0 bases, with 7 bases sitting between them.

This rearrangement joins TRBV4-2 to TRBJ2-2; no reliable D call. This CDR3 is built from 17 residues. CDR1 LGHNA and CDR2 YNFKEQ come from the germline V gene. Between the trimmed V and J ends, which lost 0 bases and 8 bases, there was a span of 19 bases. The CDR3 DNA reads TGTGCCAGCAGCCAAGATCGGGTCCTCCGCTACTCGGGGGAGCTGTTTTTT. Translation: CASSQDRVLRYSGELFF.

This clone has only one observation. This chain connects TRBV5-4 to TRBJ2-2, with 7 nucleotides matching TRBD2. This CDR3 is 15 amino acids long. CDR1 and CDR2 (germline): SGHNT, YYREEE (reference sequence). V was clipped by 4 bases and J by 1 base; unmatched bases: 4. The DNA for the CDR3 is TGTGCCAGCAGCCCTAGCGGCCTGAACACCGGGGAGCTGTTTTTT. Its translation is CASSPSGLNTGELFF.

This rearrangement joins TRBV6-6 to TRBJ2-2, with D possibly being TRBD2 (5 bases). CDR3 length equals 16 residues. The ends were cut back, 5 bases at V and 2 bases at J, with 15 bases in the middle. Germline CDR1 reads MNHNY; CDR2 reads SVGAGI (reference sequence). CDR3 region: CASSHGEGRNTGELFF. DNA of the CDR3: TGTGCCAGCAGTCACGGCGAGGGAAGAAACACCGGGGAGCTGTTTTTT.

The chain combines TRBV5-5 with TRBJ1-1; the match to TRBD1 covers 7 bases. The germline V gene encodes CDR1 SGHKS and CDR2 YYEKEE (reference sequence). CDR3 size: 13 residues. Germline trimming cut 5 bases from V and 1 base from J; bases unmatched to any gene: 2. CDR3 sequence (DNA): TGTGCCAGCAGTTGGGACAGGAACACTGAAGCTTTCTTT. Its translation: CASSWDRNTEAFF.

The chain recombines TRBV27 with TRBJ1-3; D not resolved. The germline CDR1 and CDR2 sequences are MNHEY and SMNVEV (reference sequence). The CDR3 totals 15 residues. Trimming shortened V by 5 bases and J by 0 bases, and 11 bases separated the two germline ends. The CDR3, as DNA: TGTGCCAGCAGTCCACGGATGTACTCTGGAAACACCATATATTTT. Protein product: CASSPRMYSGNTIYF.

This clone was observed a handful of times. The V call is TRBV5-4, the J call TRBJ1-1; D remains unclear. Per germline, CDR1 SGHNT and CDR2 YYREEE (reference sequence). Trimming took 4 bases from V and 5 from J, leaving 9 bases between them. The CDR3 is 12 residues long. CDR3 in DNA: TGTGCCAGCAGCCGGGAGGTAACTGAAGCTTTCTTT. This sequence encodes CASSREVTEAFF. The full variable domain, in which reference TRBV5-4 and TRBJ1-1 provide the parts outside the CDR3, is ETGVTQSPTHLIKTRGQQVTLRCSSQSGHNTVSWYQQALGQGPQFIFQYYREEENGRGNFPPRFSGLQFPNYSSELNVNALELDDSALYLCASSREVTEAFFGQGTRLTVV.

The chain carries TRBV28 and TRBJ1-1; perhaps TRBD1 as D (5 bases). This CDR3 contains 15 residues. Germline V lookup: CDR1 MDHEN, CDR2 SYDVKM. V was pared by 3 bases and J by 6 bases, with 17 bases between. The CDR3 loop reads CASSFGTVEHPEAFF. In DNA, the CDR3 is TGTGCCAGCAGTTTTGGGACCGTCGAACACCCTGAAGCTTTCTTT. Variable domain in full (rest from reference TRBV28 and TRBJ1-1): DVKVTQSSRYLVKRTGEKVFLECVQDMDHENMFWYRQDPGLGLRLIYFSYDVKMKEKGDIPEGYSVSREKKERFSLILESASTNQTSMYLCASSFGTVEHPEAFFGQGTRLTVV.